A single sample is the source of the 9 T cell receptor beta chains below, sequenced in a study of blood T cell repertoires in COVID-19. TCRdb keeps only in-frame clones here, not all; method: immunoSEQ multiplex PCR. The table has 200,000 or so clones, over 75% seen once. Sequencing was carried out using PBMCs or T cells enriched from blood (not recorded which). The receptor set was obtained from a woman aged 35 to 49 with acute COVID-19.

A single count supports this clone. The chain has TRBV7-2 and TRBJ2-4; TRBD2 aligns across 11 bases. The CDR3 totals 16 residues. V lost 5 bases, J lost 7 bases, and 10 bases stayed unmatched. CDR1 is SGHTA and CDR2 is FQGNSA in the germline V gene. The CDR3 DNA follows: TGTGCCAGCAGCGTTGGGACTAGCGGAGGAGGGAACATTCAGTACTTC. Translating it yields CASSVGTSGGGNIQYF. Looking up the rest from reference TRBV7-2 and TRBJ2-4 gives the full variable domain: GAGVSQSPSNKVTEKGKDVELRCDPISGHTALYWYRQSLGQGLEFLIYFQGNSAPDKSGLPSDRFSAERTGGSVSTLTIQRTQQEDSAVYLCASSVGTSGGGNIQYFGAGTRLSVL.

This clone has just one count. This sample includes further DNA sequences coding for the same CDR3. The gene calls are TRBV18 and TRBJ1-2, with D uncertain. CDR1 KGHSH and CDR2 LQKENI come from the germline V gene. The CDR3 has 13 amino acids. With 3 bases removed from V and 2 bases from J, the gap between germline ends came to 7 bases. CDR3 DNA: TGTGCCAGCTCACCCGACAACAACTATGGCTACACCTTC. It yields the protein CASSPDNNYGYTF.

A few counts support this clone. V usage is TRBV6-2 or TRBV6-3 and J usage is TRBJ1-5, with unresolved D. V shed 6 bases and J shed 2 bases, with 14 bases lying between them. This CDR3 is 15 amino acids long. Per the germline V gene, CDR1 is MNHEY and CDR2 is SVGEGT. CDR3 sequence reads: CASSPSGYRNQPQHF. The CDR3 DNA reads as TGTGCCAGCAGCCCCTCGGGGTATCGCAATCAGCCCCAGCATTTT.

Here the CDR3 DNA reads TGTGCCAGCAGCGTCCCCGGGACAGTAAATTCACCCCTCCACTTT. The encoded protein is CASSVPGTVNSPLHF. The V gene is TRBV5-4, the J gene TRBJ1-6; 7 bases are shared with TRBD1. Germline-derived CDR1 and CDR2 are SGHNT and YYREEE (reference sequence). V was clipped by 4 bases and J by 7 bases; unmatched bases: 8. CDR3 length: 15 amino acids.

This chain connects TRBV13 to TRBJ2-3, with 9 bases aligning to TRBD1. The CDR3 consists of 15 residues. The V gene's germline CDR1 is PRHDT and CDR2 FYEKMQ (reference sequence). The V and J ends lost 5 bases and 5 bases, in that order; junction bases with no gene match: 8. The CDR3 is CASSTWTGERDTQYF. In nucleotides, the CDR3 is TGTGCCAGCAGCACATGGACAGGGGAACGAGATACGCAGTATTTT. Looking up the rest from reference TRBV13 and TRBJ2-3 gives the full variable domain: AAGVIQSPRHLIKEKRETATLKCYPIPRHDTVYWYQQGPGQDPQFLISFYEKMQSDKGSIPDRFSAQQFSDYHSELNMSSLELGDSALYFCASSTWTGERDTQYFGPGTRLTVL.

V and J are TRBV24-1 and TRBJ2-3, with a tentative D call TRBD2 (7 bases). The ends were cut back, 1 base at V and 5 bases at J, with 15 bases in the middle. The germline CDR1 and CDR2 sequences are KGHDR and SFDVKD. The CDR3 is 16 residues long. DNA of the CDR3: TGTGCCACCAGTGATTTCGTACGGGGGGCAATAGATACGCAGTATTTT. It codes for CATSDFVRGAIDTQYF.

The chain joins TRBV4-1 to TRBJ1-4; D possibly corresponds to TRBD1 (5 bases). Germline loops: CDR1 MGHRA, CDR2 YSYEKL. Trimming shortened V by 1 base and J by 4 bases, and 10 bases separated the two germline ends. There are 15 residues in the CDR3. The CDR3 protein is CASSQGAGNNEKLFF. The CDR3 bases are TGCGCCAGCAGCCAAGGGGCAGGGAATAATGAAAAACTGTTTTTT.

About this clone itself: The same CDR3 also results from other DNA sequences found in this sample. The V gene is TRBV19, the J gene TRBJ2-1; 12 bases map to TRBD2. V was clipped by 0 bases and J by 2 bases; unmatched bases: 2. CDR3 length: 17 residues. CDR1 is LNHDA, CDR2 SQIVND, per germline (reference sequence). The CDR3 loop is CASSIEASGRAYNEQFF. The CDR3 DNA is TGTGCCAGTAGTATAGAGGCTAGCGGGAGGGCCTACAATGAGCAGTTCTTC.

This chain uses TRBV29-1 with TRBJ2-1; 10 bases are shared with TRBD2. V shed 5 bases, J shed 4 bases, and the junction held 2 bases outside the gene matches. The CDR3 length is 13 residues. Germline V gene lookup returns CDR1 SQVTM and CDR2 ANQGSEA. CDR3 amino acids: CSVSGRAYNEQFF. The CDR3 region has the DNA TGCAGCGTTAGCGGGAGGGCTTACAATGAGCAGTTCTTC.